The clone carrying this T cell receptor beta chain was observed a few times. The antigen remains undetermined. This entry is derived from a study of metastatic and nonmetastatic thyroid tumors. In the authors' workflow: Researchers built a distant-metastasis classifier for papillary thyroid cancer that drew on CDR3 differences across clinicopathological groups. TCRdb re-called the PCR reads via MiXCR. The V and J calls and clone size come from TCRdb's table, not from the authors' own analysis. The table lists 27,000 or so clones, around a sixth of them singletons. The study, taken as a whole, reports: Significantly higher TCR beta diversity was reportedly seen in malignant thyroid tumors than benign nodules, in blood and tumor.

There were no patients who had received any treatment before thyroid surgery. Deletions cut 0 bases from V and 12 bases from J, with 12 bases between. Germline V gene data show CDR1 as GTSNPN and CDR2 as SVGIG (reference sequence). The CDR3 is 12 amino acids. The rearrangement joins TRBV30 to TRBJ2-1; D unresolved. The sample was blood. The source is a male donor with papillary thyroid cancer or a benign thyroid nodule (not recorded which). Some clones in this sample may be carry-over from other donors' samples. In DNA form, the CDR3 reads TGTGCCTGGAGTGTTGTGAACAGTATGCAGTTCTTC. Encoded protein: CAWSVVNSMQFF.